A selection of T cell receptor beta chains follows, all from one sample in a study of PD-1 blockade in classical Hodgkin lymphoma. Assay: immunoSEQ multiplex PCR; the TCRdb copy retains only in-frame clones and omits some. The data hold 40,000 to 55,000 clones, with around four fifths observed a single time. The source was peripheral blood mononuclear cells (PBMCs), collected before the fourth cycle of nivolumab. Receptors were obtained from a human donor with classical Hodgkin lymphoma. The CDR3 runs from the conserved cysteine through the conserved F or W. The D gene is left open where the match is weak. The size of a clone is reported for some rows only, either as once, few or many, or as a class for expanded clones.

TRBV2	few	.	TRBJ1-1	CASSERQIFTEAFF	TGTGCCAGCAGTGAACGGCAGATATTCACTGAAGCTTTCTTT
TRBV7-2	.	.	TRBJ2-5	CASSLASAGETQYF	TGTGCCAGCAGCTTAGCGTCAGCGGGAGAGACCCAGTACTTC
TRBV28	few	.	TRBJ1-4	CASSLEGTNEKLFF	TGTGCCAGCAGTTTAGAGGGGACTAATGAAAAACTGTTTTTT
TRBV11-3	.	.	TRBJ2-2	CASSQTTGELFF	TGTGCCAGCAGCCAAACCACCGGGGAGCTGTTTTTT
TRBV7-9	once	.	TRBJ2-4	CASSLGQGAKNIQYF	TGTGCCAGCAGCTTAGGGCAGGGGGCCAAAAACATTCAGTACTTC
TRBV28	once	.	TRBJ1-1	CASSLFGASANTEAFF	TGTGCCAGCAGTTTATTCGGGGCCTCCGCGAACACTGAAGCTTTCTTT
TRBV5-1	.	.	TRBJ2-7	CASSSTGNYSYEQYF	TGCGCCAGCAGCTCCACAGGGAACTACTCCTACGAGCAGTACTTC
TRBV5-1	.	.	TRBJ1-1	CASSLVGAGSTEAFF	TGCGCCAGCAGCTTGGTAGGGGCAGGGAGCACTGAAGCTTTCTTT
TRBV4-1	.	.	TRBJ1-1	CASSQGVGPEAFF	TGCGCCAGCAGCCAAGGGGTTGGCCCTGAAGCTTTCTTT
TRBV29-1	.	TRBD1	TRBJ1-1	CSADREVTEAFF	TGCAGCGCTGACAGGGAGGTCACTGAAGCTTTCTTT
TRBV9	.	.	TRBJ1-2	CASSVAQEGGYTF	TGTGCCAGCAGCGTAGCACAAGAGGGTGGCTACACCTTC
TRBV7-2	.	TRBD2	TRBJ2-7	CASSLEAGNVYEQYF	TGTGCCAGCAGCTTAGAAGCGGGGAATGTCTACGAGCAGTACTTC
TRBV7-9	.	.	TRBJ2-3	CASSPRDPSLTDTQYF	TGTGCCAGCAGCCCCAGGGACCCTAGTCTCACAGATACGCAGTATTTT
TRBV5-5	few	.	TRBJ2-7	CASSDTKTGGYEQYF	TGTGCCAGCAGCGACACGAAGACAGGAGGCTACGAGCAGTACTTC
TRBV6-6	.	TRBD1	TRBJ1-5	CASSWDRNQPQHF	TGTGCCAGCAGTTGGGACAGAAATCAGCCCCAGCATTTT
TRBV7-2	once	.	TRBJ1-2	CASSSQGSNYGYTF	TGTGCCAGCAGCTCACAGGGATCCAACTATGGCTACACCTTC
TRBV4-3	.	.	TRBJ1-5	CASSPQFNQPQHF	TGCGCCAGCAGCCCCCAATTCAATCAGCCCCAGCATTTT
TRBV5-1	.	.	TRBJ1-2	CASSRRGEGYGYTF	TGCGCCAGCAGCCGGAGGGGAGAGGGCTATGGCTACACCTTC
TRBV19	.	.	TRBJ1-3	CASGSNTIYF	TGTGCCAGTGGCTCGAACACCATATATTTT
TRBV15	once	.	TRBJ2-2	CATSPFRPPNTGELFF	TGTGCCACCAGCCCCTTCAGGCCTCCGAACACCGGGGAGCTGTTTTTT
TRBV12-5	.	.	TRBJ1-2	CASGPQTGSGGYTF	TGTGCTAGTGGTCCGCAAACAGGGTCTGGTGGCTACACCTTC
TRBV20-1	few	.	TRBJ2-7	CSGLLGSEQYF	TGCAGTGGACTGTTGGGGTCCGAGCAGTACTTC
TRBV9	.	.	TRBJ2-7	CASSGALGSYEQYF	TGTGCCAGCAGCGGGGCCCTAGGGTCCTACGAGCAGTACTTC
TRBV7-9	.	TRBD1	TRBJ2-1	CASNPLQGAEIINEQFF	TGTGCCAGCAACCCTCTGCAGGGGGCAGAAATAATAAATGAGCAGTTCTTC
TRBV6-5	many	.	TRBJ1-4	CASSQGPKLFF	TGTGCCAGCAGTCAGGGACCGAAACTGTTTTTT
TRBV2	.	.	TRBJ1-6	CASSDGGTPLHF	TGTGCCAGCAGTGATGGGGGAACACCCCTCCACTTT
TRBV9	.	.	TRBJ1-6	CASSVLQGENSPLHF	TGTGCCAGCAGCGTCTTGCAGGGCGAGAATTCACCCCTCCACTTT
TRBV4-1	.	.	TRBJ1-5	CASRETESSNQPQHF	TGCGCCAGCAGAGAGACGGAATCTAGCAATCAGCCCCAGCATTTT
TRBV28	.	.	TRBJ2-5	CASSPSHLVETQYF	TGTGCCAGCAGCCCCTCCCACTTAGTGGAGACCCAGTACTTC
TRBV18	.	.	TRBJ1-5	CASSPLYSNQPQHF	TGTGCCAGCTCACCGTTATATAGCAATCAGCCCCAGCATTTT
TRBV7-3	.	.	TRBJ2-1	CASSPSRSHEQFF	TGTGCCAGCAGTCCCTCGAGGTCCCATGAGCAGTTCTTC
TRBV18	.	.	TRBJ1-4	CASSPRQAQGEEKLFF	TGTGCCAGCTCACCACGGCAGGCACAGGGAGAAGAAAAACTGTTTTTT
TRBV7-9	.	.	TRBJ1-6	CASSLELGLDSPLHF	TGTGCCAGCAGCTTAGAACTGGGGCTGGATTCACCCCTCCACTTT
TRBV4-2	.	.	TRBJ2-7	CASSQGRRDTIYEQYF	TGTGCCAGCAGCCAAGGTCGCCGGGACACGATATACGAGCAGTACTTC
TRBV9	few	.	TRBJ2-2	CASSPRSNTGELFF	TGTGCCAGCAGCCCACGGAGCAACACCGGGGAGCTGTTTTTT
TRBV27	.	TRBD1	TRBJ2-2	CASSLKTGEVSGELFF	TGTGCCAGCAGTTTGAAGACAGGGGAGGTGTCGGGGGAGCTGTTTTTT
TRBV7-9	.	.	TRBJ1-2	CASSLDFRVNYGYTF	TGTGCCAGCAGCTTAGATTTCAGGGTTAACTATGGCTACACCTTC
TRBV11-2	.	.	TRBJ1-1	CASSLDPGNTEAFF	TGTGCCAGCAGCTTAGATCCTGGGAACACTGAAGCTTTCTTT
TRBV19	.	.	TRBJ1-4	CASSIDGGANEKLFF	TGTGCCAGTAGTATAGACGGTGGCGCTAATGAAAAACTGTTTTTT
TRBV4-2	.	TRBD2	TRBJ2-1	CASSQEASGGSWSDEQFF	TGTGCCAGCAGCCAAGAGGCTAGCGGGGGGTCTTGGAGCGATGAGCAGTTCTTC
TRBV4-3	.	.	TRBJ1-1	CASSQYGSGNTEAFF	TGCGCCAGCAGCCAATACGGGAGCGGAAACACTGAAGCTTTCTTT
TRBV5-8	.	.	TRBJ1-1	CASSLSEGLNTEAFF	TGTGCCAGCAGCTTGTCGGAGGGGCTGAACACTGAAGCTTTCTTT
TRBV5-1	.	TRBD1	TRBJ1-5	CASSLGGQGNQPQHF	TGCGCCAGCAGCTTGGGGGGACAGGGCAATCAGCCCCAGCATTTT
TRBV6-5	.	TRBD1	TRBJ1-5	CASSYVQGDQPQHF	TGTGCCAGCAGTTACGTACAGGGGGATCAGCCCCAGCATTTT
TRBV9	.	.	TRBJ2-1	CASSARQPPYNEQFF	TGTGCCAGCAGCGCGAGACAGCCCCCCTACAATGAGCAGTTCTTC
TRBV7-2	.	.	TRBJ1-2	CASSLLRVGANYGYTF	TGTGCCAGCAGCTTACTCCGGGTCGGTGCGAACTATGGCTACACCTTC
TRBV7-9	once	TRBD2	TRBJ2-3	CASSSGLGSSADTQYF	TGTGCCAGCAGCTCAGGACTAGGGAGTAGTGCAGATACGCAGTATTTT